This TCR beta chain was captured in a study of shared clonotypes between healthy human individuals. Broader study findings: Sequencing depth was expected to influence donor clonotype sharing.

The test was conducted at deep level. The table came from immunoSEQ multiplex PCR; TCRdb's copy has only in-frame clones and leaves some out. The sample has hundreds of thousands of clones, roughly 77% seen once. Only Caucasian adults living in Nashville, Tennessee served as donors. Germline V gene lookup returns CDR1 SGHTS and CDR2 YDEGEE. V shed 8 bases and J 7 bases; nucleotides not matched to a gene: 7. The CDR3 sequence is 13 residues long. Concerning this clone: What it binds is unknown.

The origin of this receptor is a woman between 40 and 50 years old in good health. Some clones in this sample may be carry-over from other donors' samples. Sequenced: PBMCs. The gene calls are TRBV5-8 and TRBJ1-5; TRBD1 agrees at 9 bases. This chain's CDR3 is CASTGQGGQPQHF. DNA of the CDR3: TGTGCCAGTACGGGACAGGGCGGGCAGCCCCAGCATTTT.